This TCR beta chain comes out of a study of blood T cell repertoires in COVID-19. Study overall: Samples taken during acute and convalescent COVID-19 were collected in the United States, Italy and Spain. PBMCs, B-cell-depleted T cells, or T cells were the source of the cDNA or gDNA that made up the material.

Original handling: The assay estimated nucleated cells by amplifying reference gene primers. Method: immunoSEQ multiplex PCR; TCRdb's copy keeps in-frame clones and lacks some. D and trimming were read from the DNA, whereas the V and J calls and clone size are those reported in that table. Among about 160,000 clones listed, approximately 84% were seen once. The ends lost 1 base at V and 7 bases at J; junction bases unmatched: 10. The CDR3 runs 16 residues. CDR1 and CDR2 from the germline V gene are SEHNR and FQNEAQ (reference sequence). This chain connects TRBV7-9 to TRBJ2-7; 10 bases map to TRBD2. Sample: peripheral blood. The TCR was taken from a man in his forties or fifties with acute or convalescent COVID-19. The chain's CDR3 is CASSLVSGLAGEEQYF. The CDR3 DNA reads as TGTGCCAGCAGCTTAGTGTCGGGGCTAGCGGGAGAGGAGCAGTACTTC.